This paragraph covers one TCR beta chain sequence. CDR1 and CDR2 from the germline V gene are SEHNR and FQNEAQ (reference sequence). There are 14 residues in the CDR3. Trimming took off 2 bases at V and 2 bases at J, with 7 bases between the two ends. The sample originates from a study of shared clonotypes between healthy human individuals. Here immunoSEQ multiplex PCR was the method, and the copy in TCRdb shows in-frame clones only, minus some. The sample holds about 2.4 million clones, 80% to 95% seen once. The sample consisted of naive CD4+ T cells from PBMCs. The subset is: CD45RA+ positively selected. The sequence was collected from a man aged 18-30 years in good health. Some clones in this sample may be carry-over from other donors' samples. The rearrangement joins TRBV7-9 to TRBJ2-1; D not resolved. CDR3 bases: TGTGCCAGCAGCTTAAGTATACCCTACAATGAGCAGTTCTTC. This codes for CASSLSIPYNEQFF.